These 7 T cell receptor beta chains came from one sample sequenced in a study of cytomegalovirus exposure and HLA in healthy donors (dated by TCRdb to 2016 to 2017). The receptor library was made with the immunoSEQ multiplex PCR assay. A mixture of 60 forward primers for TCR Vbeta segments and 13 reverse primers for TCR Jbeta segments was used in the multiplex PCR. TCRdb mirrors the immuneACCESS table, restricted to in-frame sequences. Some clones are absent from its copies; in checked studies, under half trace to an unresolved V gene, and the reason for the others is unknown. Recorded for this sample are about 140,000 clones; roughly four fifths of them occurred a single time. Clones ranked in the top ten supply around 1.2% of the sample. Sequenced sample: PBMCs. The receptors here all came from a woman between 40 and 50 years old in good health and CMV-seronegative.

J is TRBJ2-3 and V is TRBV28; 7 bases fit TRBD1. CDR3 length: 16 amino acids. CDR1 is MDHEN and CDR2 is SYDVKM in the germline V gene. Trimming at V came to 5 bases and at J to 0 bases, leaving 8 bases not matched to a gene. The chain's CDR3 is CASSKLPGQSTDTQYF. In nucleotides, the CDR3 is TGTGCCAGCAGTAAACTTCCGGGACAGAGCACAGATACGCAGTATTTT. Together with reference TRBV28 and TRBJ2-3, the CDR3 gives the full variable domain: DVKVTQSSRYLVKRTGEKVFLECVQDMDHENMFWYRQDPGLGLRLIYFSYDVKMKEKGDIPEGYSVSREKKERFSLILESASTNQTSMYLCASSKLPGQSTDTQYFGPGTRLTVL.

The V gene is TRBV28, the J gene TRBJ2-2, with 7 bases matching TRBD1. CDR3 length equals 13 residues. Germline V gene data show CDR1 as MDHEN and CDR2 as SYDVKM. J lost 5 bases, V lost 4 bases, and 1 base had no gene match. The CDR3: CASSSGQTGELFF. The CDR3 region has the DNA TGTGCCAGCAGTTCGGGACAGACCGGGGAGCTGTTTTTT.

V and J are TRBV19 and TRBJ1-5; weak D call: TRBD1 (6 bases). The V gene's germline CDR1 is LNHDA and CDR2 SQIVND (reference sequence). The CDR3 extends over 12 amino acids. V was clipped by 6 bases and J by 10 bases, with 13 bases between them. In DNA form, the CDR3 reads TGTGCCAGTAGATCAGCAGGGGTACCCCAGCATTTT. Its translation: CASRSAGVPQHF.

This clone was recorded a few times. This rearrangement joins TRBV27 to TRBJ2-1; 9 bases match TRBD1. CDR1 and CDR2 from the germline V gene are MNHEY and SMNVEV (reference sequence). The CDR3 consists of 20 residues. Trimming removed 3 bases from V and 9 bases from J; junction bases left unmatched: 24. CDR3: CASSFPQPLGQGSYRVEQFF. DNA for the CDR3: TGTGCCAGCAGTTTCCCCCAACCCTTAGGACAGGGGAGCTATCGGGTTGAGCAGTTCTTC.

The DNA for the CDR3 is TGTGCCAGCAGCTCTGATTTAAAAAGCGGGGGCTTAGGGAATGAGCAGTTCTTC. It is translated as CASSSDLKSGGLGNEQFF. The chain carries TRBV7-6 and TRBJ2-1, with 8 bases matching TRBD2. The germline V gene encodes CDR1 SGHVS and CDR2 FNYEAQ. V lost 4 bases and J lost 7; bases outside the gene matches: 18. The CDR3 consists of 18 residues.

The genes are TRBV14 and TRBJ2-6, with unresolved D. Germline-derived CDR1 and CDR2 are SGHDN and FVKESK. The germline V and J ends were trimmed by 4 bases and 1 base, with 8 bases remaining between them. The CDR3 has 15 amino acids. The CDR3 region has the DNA TGTGCCAGCAGCCCCCGGTGGTCTGGGGCCAACGTCCTGACTTTC. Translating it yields CASSPRWSGANVLTF.

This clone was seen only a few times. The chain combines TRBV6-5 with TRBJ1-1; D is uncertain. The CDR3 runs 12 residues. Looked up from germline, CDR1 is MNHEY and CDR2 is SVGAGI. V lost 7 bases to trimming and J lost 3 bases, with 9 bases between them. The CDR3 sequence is CASKDLDTEAFF. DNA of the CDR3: TGTGCCAGCAAGGACTTGGACACTGAAGCTTTCTTT.